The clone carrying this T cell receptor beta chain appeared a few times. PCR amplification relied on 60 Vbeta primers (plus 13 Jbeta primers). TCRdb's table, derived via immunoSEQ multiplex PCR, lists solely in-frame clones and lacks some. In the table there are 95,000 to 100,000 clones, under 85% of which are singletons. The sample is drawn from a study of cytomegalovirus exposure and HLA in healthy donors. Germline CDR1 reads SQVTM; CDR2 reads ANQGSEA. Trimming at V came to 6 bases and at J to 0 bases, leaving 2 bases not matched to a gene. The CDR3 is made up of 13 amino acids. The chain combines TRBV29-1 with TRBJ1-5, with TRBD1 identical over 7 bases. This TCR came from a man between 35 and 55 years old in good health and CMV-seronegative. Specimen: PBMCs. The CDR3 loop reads CSVGQSSNQPQHF. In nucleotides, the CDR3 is TGCAGCGTGGGACAGAGTAGCAATCAGCCCCAGCATTTT.